The rows below give T cell receptor beta chains drawn from one sample of a study of shared clonotypes between healthy human individuals. The protocol was immunoSEQ multiplex PCR, while the TCRdb copy is restricted to in-frame clones and leaves out a portion. The data show roughly 500,000 clones, roughly 77% seen once. Specimen: PBMCs. The origin of the receptors is a woman aged 40 to 50 in good health. Some clones in this sample may be carry-over from other donors' samples. The CDR3 runs from the conserved cysteine through the conserved F or W. The D gene is left open where the match is weak. Only some rows state a clone size, as once, few, many or a class for expanded clones.

j_call: TRBJ1-2; clone_size: few; v_call: TRBV28; d_call: TRBD1; cdr3_nt: TGTGCCAGCAGTCCTATCTCCCGGGACAGGGGGCGAATCTATGGCTACACCTTC; cdr3_aa: CASSPISRDRGRIYGYTF
j_call: TRBJ1-5; clone_size: -; v_call: TRBV27; d_call: -; cdr3_nt: TGTGCCAGCGGGCCCCGGGGAGGGATTGAGCCCCAGCATTTT; cdr3_aa: CASGPRGGIEPQHF
j_call: TRBJ1-3; clone_size: once; v_call: TRBV7-9; d_call: -; cdr3_nt: TGTGCCAGCAGTCCACGGACAGATGGAAACACCATATATTTT; cdr3_aa: CASSPRTDGNTIYF
j_call: TRBJ1-1; clone_size: once; v_call: TRBV30; d_call: -; cdr3_nt: TGTGCCTGGAGCCTAAGGTTGTCTTCTGAAGCTTTCTTT; cdr3_aa: CAWSLRLSSEAFF
j_call: TRBJ2-1; clone_size: -; v_call: TRBV4-1; d_call: -; cdr3_nt: TGCGCCAGCAGCCGTGTAGGACAGTCGGCCCTATACAATGAGCAGTTCTTC; cdr3_aa: CASSRVGQSALYNEQFF
j_call: TRBJ2-1; clone_size: few; v_call: TRBV23-1; d_call: TRBD1; cdr3_nt: TGCGCCAGCAGTGCGGACAGGGGTCGTGGTGAGCAGTTCTTC; cdr3_aa: CASSADRGRGEQFF
j_call: TRBJ2-3; clone_size: -; v_call: TRBV5-4; d_call: -; cdr3_nt: TGTGCCAGCAGCACGAGTCCAAATACGCAGTATTTT; cdr3_aa: CASSTSPNTQYF
j_call: TRBJ1-5; clone_size: once; v_call: TRBV5-5; d_call: -; cdr3_nt: TGTGCCAGCAGCGCTGGACTCGGACTTAGCAATCAGCCCCAGCATTTT; cdr3_aa: CASSAGLGLSNQPQHF
j_call: TRBJ2-3; clone_size: once; v_call: TRBV18; d_call: -; cdr3_nt: TGTGCCAGCTCACCACTATCAGATACGCAGTATTTT; cdr3_aa: CASSPLSDTQYF
j_call: TRBJ2-5; clone_size: -; v_call: TRBV5-6; d_call: -; cdr3_nt: TGTGCCAGCAGCTTTGCAGGGACTCAAGAGACCCAGTACTTC; cdr3_aa: CASSFAGTQETQYF
j_call: TRBJ1-5; clone_size: -; v_call: TRBV9; d_call: -; cdr3_nt: TGTGCCAGCAGCGCAGGGCCGATAGCAGGGCAGCCCCAGCATTTT; cdr3_aa: CASSAGPIAGQPQHF
j_call: TRBJ2-1; clone_size: once; v_call: TRBV9; d_call: TRBD2; cdr3_nt: TGTGCCAGCAGCCGACTAGCGGGAGGTTACAATGAGCAGTTCTTC; cdr3_aa: CASSRLAGGYNEQFF
j_call: TRBJ2-7; clone_size: -; v_call: TRBV2; d_call: -; cdr3_nt: TGTGCCAGCACCGGGATATGGAGCTCCTACGAGCAGTACTTC; cdr3_aa: CASTGIWSSYEQYF
j_call: TRBJ2-3; clone_size: -; v_call: TRBV27; d_call: TRBD2; cdr3_nt: TGTGCCAGCAGTTTAATCTCGGGAGGGCCGGTCACAGATACGCAGTATTTT; cdr3_aa: CASSLISGGPVTDTQYF
j_call: TRBJ2-7; clone_size: -; v_call: TRBV5-6; d_call: -; cdr3_nt: TGTGCCAGCAGCCCAGACAGGTTCCCCACTAACGAGCAGTACTTC; cdr3_aa: CASSPDRFPTNEQYF
j_call: TRBJ1-5; clone_size: -; v_call: TRBV18; d_call: TRBD1; cdr3_nt: TGTGCCAGCTCACAAGTAGGACAGGGTATCAATCAGCCCCAGCATTTT; cdr3_aa: CASSQVGQGINQPQHF
j_call: TRBJ2-2; clone_size: -; v_call: TRBV16; d_call: -; cdr3_nt: TGTGCCAGCAGCCTCAATAACGGTCAAACCGGGGAGCTGTTTTTT; cdr3_aa: CASSLNNGQTGELFF
j_call: TRBJ1-2; clone_size: once; v_call: TRBV27; d_call: -; cdr3_nt: TGTGCCAGCAGTTTATCTTCCAACTATGGCTACACCTTC; cdr3_aa: CASSLSSNYGYTF
j_call: TRBJ2-7; clone_size: -; v_call: TRBV25-1; d_call: TRBD1; cdr3_nt: TGTGCCAGCGGGACAGCGCTAACCTACGAGCAGTACTTC; cdr3_aa: CASGTALTYEQYF
j_call: TRBJ2-3; clone_size: -; v_call: TRBV5-1; d_call: -; cdr3_nt: TGCGCCAGCAGCTGGGATTCGAACACAGATACGCAGTATTTT; cdr3_aa: CASSWDSNTDTQYF
j_call: TRBJ2-1; clone_size: -; v_call: TRBV5-1; d_call: TRBD2; cdr3_nt: TGCGCCAGCAGCTTTTCCCCGGGGGGGCTCGAGCAGTTCTTC; cdr3_aa: CASSFSPGGLEQFF
j_call: TRBJ1-1; clone_size: -; v_call: TRBV19; d_call: -; cdr3_nt: TGTGCCAGTAGTATAGGGTCAACAGGGCGAACTGAAGCTTTCTTT; cdr3_aa: CASSIGSTGRTEAFF
j_call: TRBJ2-7; clone_size: few; v_call: TRBV30; d_call: -; cdr3_nt: TGTGCCTGGAGTGTCGCCCTGGGAAGCTCCTACGAGCAGTACTTC; cdr3_aa: CAWSVALGSSYEQYF
j_call: TRBJ2-7; clone_size: -; v_call: TRBV6-6; d_call: TRBD1; cdr3_nt: TGTGCCAGCAGGGACAGGGGCTACGAGCAGTACTTC; cdr3_aa: CASRDRGYEQYF
j_call: TRBJ2-5; clone_size: -; v_call: TRBV28; d_call: -; cdr3_nt: TGTGCCAGCAGCATTCGGACCCGACAGGTGAAGACCCAGTACTTC; cdr3_aa: CASSIRTRQVKTQYF
j_call: TRBJ1-5; clone_size: once; v_call: TRBV18; d_call: TRBD1; cdr3_nt: TGTGCCAGCCCCACCCGGGACAGGGGTGAGCAGCCCCAGCATTTT; cdr3_aa: CASPTRDRGEQPQHF
j_call: TRBJ2-3; clone_size: -; v_call: TRBV7-7; d_call: TRBD1; cdr3_nt: TGTGCTAGCAGCTTGGGACAGGGGGCAGGATCAGATACGCAGTATTTT; cdr3_aa: CASSLGQGAGSDTQYF
j_call: TRBJ2-7; clone_size: -; v_call: TRBV7-8; d_call: TRBD2; cdr3_nt: TGTGCCAGCAGCACCCGCGGGAGCTCCTACGAGCAGTACTTC; cdr3_aa: CASSTRGSSYEQYF